A single sample gave rise to the 8 T cell receptor beta chains below, sequenced in a study of blood T cell repertoires in COVID-19. Only in-frame clones appear in the TCRdb table, and some are missing; sequencing was by immunoSEQ multiplex PCR. The sample includes about 130,000 clones, about four fifths of them seen just once. The sample comprised peripheral blood. Receptor source: a man in his forties with active or convalescent COVID-19.

The chain joins TRBV29-1 to TRBJ1-1, with TRBD1 matching 7 bases. V gave up 5 bases and J gave up 3 bases; unmatched junction bases: 6. This CDR3 has 13 amino acids. Per germline, CDR1 SQVTM and CDR2 ANQGSEA. Here the CDR3 reads CSVTTGKDTEAFF. The CDR3 DNA reads TGCAGCGTTACGACAGGGAAGGACACTGAAGCTTTCTTT.

V usage is TRBV28 and J usage is TRBJ1-5, with 10 bases aligning to TRBD1. CDR3 length: 14 amino acids. CDR1 is MDHEN and CDR2 is SYDVKM in the germline V gene. V was pared by 7 bases and J by 6 bases, with 6 bases of the junction left unmatched. In DNA, the CDR3 is TGTGCCAGCACCGGGACAGGGGCGCGTCAGCCCCAGCATTTT. Its translation is CASTGTGARQPQHF.

The chain joins TRBV5-1 to TRBJ1-1; D is uncertain. The CDR3 length is 12 residues. Germline V gives CDR1 SGHRS, CDR2 YFSETQ. Trimming cost V 5 bases and J 6 bases, with 11 bases left between them. CDR3 sequence: CASSRDRAEAFF. CDR3 coding DNA: TGCGCCAGCAGTCGGGATAGGGCTGAAGCTTTCTTT.

A few counts support this clone. The chain is built from TRBV7-9 and TRBJ2-5; D remains unclear. This CDR3 spans 13 amino acids. The germline V gene has CDR1 SEHNR and CDR2 FQNEAQ (reference sequence). The V end lost 1 base, the J end lost 1 base, and 4 bases lay between the germline ends. The CDR3 spells CASSLGSQETQYF. CDR3 DNA: TGTGCCAGCAGCTTAGGCAGCCAAGAGACCCAGTACTTC.

This rearrangement joins TRBV3-1 (or the pseudogene TRBV3-2) to TRBJ2-5; 11 bases agree with TRBD2. The germline CDR1 and CDR2 sequences are LGHDT and YNNKEL (reference sequence). The CDR3 spans 14 residues. Trimming at V came to 6 bases and at J to 5 bases, leaving 5 bases not matched to a gene. The CDR3 sequence is CASRPSGRWETQYF. The CDR3 region has the DNA TGTGCCAGCAGGCCTAGCGGGAGGTGGGAGACCCAGTACTTC.

The chain combines TRBV5-5 with TRBJ2-5; a possible D gene is TRBD2 (6 bases). The CDR3 runs 15 residues. Trimming removed 2 bases from V and 4 bases from J, with 15 bases in between. Looked up from germline, CDR1 is SGHKS and CDR2 is YYEKEE (reference sequence). The CDR3 DNA reads TGTGCCAGCAGCTTAGTAATAGGGAGGTTAGAGACCCAGTACTTC. It yields the protein CASSLVIGRLETQYF.

The chain has TRBV5-4 and TRBJ2-7, with D unclear. The V end lost 4 bases, the J end lost 4 bases, and 12 bases lay between the germline ends. The V gene's germline CDR1 is SGHNT and CDR2 YYREEE (reference sequence). This CDR3 region has 13 residues. CDR3 sequence (DNA): TGTGCCAGCAGCCGCCAAGAGGAATACGAGCAGTACTTC. Encoded protein: CASSRQEEYEQYF. Using reference TRBV5-4 and TRBJ2-7 for the parts outside the CDR3, the full variable domain is ETGVTQSPTHLIKTRGQQVTLRCSSQSGHNTVSWYQQALGQGPQFIFQYYREEENGRGNFPPRFSGLQFPNYSSELNVNALELDDSALYLCASSRQEEYEQYFGPGTRLTVT.

J is TRBJ2-6 and V is TRBV5-1; 7 bases match TRBD1. With V trimmed by 3 bases and J by 2 bases, 5 bases remained unmatched. CDR1 and CDR2 from the germline V gene are SGHRS and YFSETQ. The CDR3 is made up of 16 amino acids. Written as DNA, the CDR3 is TGCGCCAGCAGCTCGGATGACAGGGCTGGGGCCAACGTCCTGACTTTC. Translating gives CASSSDDRAGANVLTF.